This T cell receptor (beta chain) was recorded in a study of blood T cell repertoires in COVID-19. Study summary: Samples representing acute and convalescent COVID-19 were sourced from the United States, Italy and Spain. Nucleic acid was either cDNA or gDNA, and it came from T cells, B-cell-depleted T cells, or PBMCs.

The CDR3 runs to 19 residues. Germline CDR1 reads SGHDT; CDR2 reads YYEEEE. With V trimmed by 2 bases and J by 0 bases, 12 bases remained unmatched. Under the authors' procedure: Amplification with reference gene primers provided the estimates of nucleated cell counts. Method: immunoSEQ multiplex PCR; TCRdb's copy keeps in-frame clones and lacks some. V and J calls plus clone size are reproduced from that table; the DNA served to infer D and trimming. In the table there are 390,000 or so clones, roughly 89% of which are singletons. The specimen was peripheral blood. V usage is TRBV5-6 and J usage is TRBJ2-1, with 9 bases identical to TRBD1. This clonotype originated in a woman in her 30s with active or convalescent COVID-19. CDR3 nucleotide sequence: TGTGCCAGCAGCTTCTGGGACAGGGCACACACTCGCTCCTACAATGAGCAGTTCTTC. Protein product: CASSFWDRAHTRSYNEQFF.